Listed here are 22 T cell receptor beta chains from one sample, sequenced in a study of blood T cells in healthy people across ages. Then a second PCR, running roughly 7 to 11 cycles, was carried out with a sample-barcoded 5' primer and a J-beta primer mix. TCRdb re-derived calls from the 5' RACE reads in MiXCR, one entry per CDR3 protein. The sample records roughly 640,000 distinct CDR3 sequences, 25% to 35% being singletons. Material: blood. The receptors stem from an elderly woman in good health.

This clonotype was recorded a few times. The V call is TRBV20-1, the J call TRBJ2-1; 9 bases map to TRBD2. The CDR3 is made up of 15 amino acids. V shed 0 bases, J shed 5 bases, and the junction held 5 bases outside the gene matches. Looked up from germline, CDR1 is DFQATT and CDR2 is SNEGSKA (reference sequence). The CDR3 is CSARDYLAGNNEQFF. For the CDR3, the DNA is TGCAGTGCTAGAGATTACCTAGCGGGGAACAATGAGCAGTTCTTC.

Many counts were recorded for this clonotype. The chain combines TRBV5-5 with TRBJ1-1; 7 bases are a match to TRBD1. The CDR3 has 14 residues. Germline CDR1 and CDR2: SGHKS and YYEKEE (reference sequence). Unmatched junction bases numbered 6, after V lost 4 bases and J lost 3 bases. The CDR3 region has the DNA TGTGCCAGCAGCCGTACTGGGACAGACACTGAAGCTTTCTTT. Its protein product is CASSRTGTDTEAFF. Full variable domain (missing parts from reference TRBV5-5 and TRBJ1-1): DAGVTQSPTHLIKTRGQQVTLRCSPISGHKSVSWYQQVLGQGPQFIFQYYEKEERGRGNFPDRFSARQFPNYSSELNVNALLLGDSALYLCASSRTGTDTEAFFGQGTRLTVV.

This clonotype was observed many times. J is TRBJ2-7 and V is TRBV7-2; D not resolved. V was shortened by 1 base and J by 0 bases, with 10 bases between the two germline ends. Per germline, CDR1 SGHTA and CDR2 FQGNSA. The CDR3 totals 15 residues. The CDR3 DNA is TGTGCCAGCAGCTTAGGGGCGGATAGCTCCTACGAGCAGTACTTC. Amino acid sequence: CASSLGADSSYEQYF. Combining the CDR3 with reference TRBV7-2 and TRBJ2-7 gives the whole variable domain GAGVSQSPSNKVTEKGKDVELRCDPISGHTALYWYRQSLGQGLEFLIYFQGNSAPDKSGLPSDRFSAERTGGSVSTLTIQRTQQEDSAVYLCASSLGADSSYEQYFGPGTRLTVT.

This clonotype has just a few counts. The V and J genes are TRBV5-5 and TRBJ1-1; maybe TRBD1 (6 bases). The V and J ends lost 4 bases and 0 bases respectively, with 19 bases between them. The CDR3 is 17 amino acids. Looked up from germline, CDR1 is SGHKS and CDR2 is YYEKEE (reference sequence). Written as DNA, the CDR3 is TGTGCCAGCAGCGCTACAGGGAGTCGGGTCATGAACACTGAAGCTTTCTTT. Its translation is CASSATGSRVMNTEAFF. The full variable domain, its missing parts supplied by reference TRBV5-5 and TRBJ1-1, is DAGVTQSPTHLIKTRGQQVTLRCSPISGHKSVSWYQQVLGQGPQFIFQYYEKEERGRGNFPDRFSARQFPNYSSELNVNALLLGDSALYLCASSATGSRVMNTEAFFGQGTRLTVV.

This rearrangement joins TRBV28 to TRBJ1-5; D unclear. Trimming took 7 bases from V and 0 from J, leaving 10 bases between them. From germline, CDR1 is MDHEN and CDR2 SYDVKM. The CDR3 is 14 residues long. CDR3 in amino acids: CASTTPGSNQPQHF. CDR3 DNA sequence: TGTGCCAGCACCACCCCAGGTAGCAATCAGCCCCAGCATTTT.

The chain combines TRBV4-2 with TRBJ1-1, with D perhaps matching TRBD1 (5 bases). The CDR3 totals 17 residues. The V gene's germline CDR1 is LGHNA and CDR2 YNFKEQ. V lost 0 bases to trimming and J lost 5 bases, with 19 bases between them. The CDR3 sequence is CASSQDWGVTRRTEAFF. The CDR3 DNA follows: TGTGCCAGCAGCCAAGATTGGGGCGTGACCCGGCGGACTGAAGCTTTCTTT.

This clonotype has at least ten counts. The CDR3 nucleotides read TGTGCCAGCAGTTACTTGGGTCTTAACTCCTACGAGCAGTACTTC. Protein product: CASSYLGLNSYEQYF. The chain uses TRBV6-2 or TRBV6-3 and TRBJ2-7; the D is unclear. Germline loops: CDR1 MNHEY, CDR2 SVGEGT. This CDR3 region has 15 residues. Trimming stripped 1 base from V and 0 bases from J, with 10 bases between.

This CDR3 reads CASSFTHNYGYTF. In DNA, the CDR3 is TGTGCCAGCAGTTTCACACACAACTATGGCTACACCTTC. The chain links TRBV28 to TRBJ1-2; D is unresolved. The CDR3 has 13 residues. Trimming left V 3 bases short and J 2 bases short, with 7 bases between. CDR1 MDHEN and CDR2 SYDVKM come from the germline V gene.

In its sample, this clonotype was seen many times. The genes are TRBV20-1 and TRBJ2-1; D is undetermined. V was shortened by 6 bases and J by 0 bases, with 18 bases between the two germline ends. The V gene's germline CDR1 is DFQATT and CDR2 SNEGSKA (reference sequence). The CDR3 contains 16 residues. The CDR3, as DNA: TGCAGTGCCACATTCCCGGACGACACCTCCTACAATGAGCAGTTCTTC. Translation gives CSATFPDDTSYNEQFF.

This sequence joins TRBV20-1 and TRBJ2-3, with D tentatively TRBD1 or TRBD2 (6 bases each). CDR3 size: 14 residues. Per the germline V gene, CDR1 is DFQATT and CDR2 is SNEGSKA (reference sequence). V dropped 1 base and J dropped 1 base, with 9 bases sitting between them. In DNA, the CDR3 is TGCAGTGCTAGAGCGGGGGCCGGCACAGATACGCAGTATTTT. Residues: CSARAGAGTDTQYF.

Notes on this clonotype: This may arise from a read error, as a much more abundant clone is one base away. The gene calls are TRBV10-3 and TRBJ1-1; no firm D call. CDR1 ENHRY and CDR2 SYGVKD come from the germline V gene. This CDR3 has 15 residues. The CDR3 coding sequence is TGTGCCGTCAGTGAGTCGGGGATAATGAACACTGAAGCTTTCTTT. It translates to CAVSESGIMNTEAFF.

Ten or more counts support this clonotype. The chain combines TRBV20-1 with TRBJ2-1; 8 nucleotides align to TRBD1. The trim removed 4 bases at V and 6 bases at J, leaving 8 bases unmatched. CDR1 is DFQATT and CDR2 is SNEGSKA in the germline V gene (reference sequence). The CDR3 has 14 residues. The CDR3 here is CSANRDRIFNEQFF. The CDR3 bases are TGCAGTGCTAACCGGGACAGGATATTCAATGAGCAGTTCTTC.

This clonotype was counted only a few times. A much larger clone lies one base from this, so it may be a read error. The chain links TRBV7-2 to TRBJ1-1, with TRBD1 as a possible D gene (6 bases). V dropped 5 bases and J dropped 6 bases, with 16 bases sitting between them. From germline, CDR1 is SGHTA and CDR2 FQGNSA. The CDR3 is 14 amino acids. CDR3 coding DNA: TGTGCCAGCAGCCCTATAAGGGGGGCCGCTGAAGCTTTCTTT. This codes for CASSPIRGAAEAFF.

This clonotype was observed at least ten times. The gene calls are TRBV9 and TRBJ2-7; D ambiguous. This CDR3 comprises 13 residues. Deletions cut 7 bases from V and 0 bases from J, with 11 bases between. Germline lookup yields CDR1 SGDLS and CDR2 YYNGEE. As DNA, the CDR3 is TGTGCCAGCCCCCTCGGGCACTCCTACGAGCAGTACTTC. This sequence encodes CASPLGHSYEQYF.

Comment on this clonotype: A much more abundant neighbour one base away suggests this may be a read error. This chain links TRBV6-2 or TRBV6-3 with TRBJ1-6; TRBD1 agrees at 10 bases. CDR1 and CDR2 from the germline V gene are MNHEY and SVGEGT. This CDR3 contains 15 residues. The CDR3 sequence is CASGRPGQGNSPPHF. CDR3 nucleotides: TGTGCCAGCGGTCGACCGGGACAGGGGAATTCACCCCCCCACTTT.

In the case of this clonotype: Since a much larger clone is just one base distant, this may be a read error. The chain recombines TRBV20-1 with TRBJ1-2, with D maybe TRBD1 (6 bases). This CDR3 contains 13 residues. Per the germline V gene, CDR1 is DFQATT and CDR2 is SNEGSKA (reference sequence). The CDR3 protein is CSTRIGQSYGYTF. CDR3 coding DNA: TGCAGTACTAGAATCGGACAGAGCTATGGCTACACCTTC.

This clonotype was detected ten times or more. The chain has TRBV6-2 or TRBV6-3 and TRBJ2-7, with D perhaps assigned TRBD1 or TRBD2 (5 bases each). Per the germline V gene, CDR1 is MNHEY and CDR2 is SVGEGT. The V and J ends lost 8 bases and 2 bases respectively, with 16 bases between them. This CDR3 is 14 amino acids long. This CDR3 reads CASLPQGEAYEQYF. For the CDR3, the DNA is TGTGCCAGCTTGCCCCAGGGAGAAGCCTACGAGCAGTACTTC.

The chain has TRBV6-6 and TRBJ2-7; unclear D gene. Trimming took off 6 bases at V and 3 bases at J, with 6 bases between the two ends. Germline V gives CDR1 MNHNY, CDR2 SVGAGI (reference sequence). The CDR3 length is 11 residues. The CDR3 nucleotides are TGTGCCAGCAGACAGATCTACGAGCAGTACTTC. Protein: CASRQIYEQYF.

This clonotype has ten or more counts. J is TRBJ2-3 and V is TRBV9; 8 nucleotides match TRBD2. Germline V CDR1 and CDR2: SGDLS, YYNGEE. J gave up 3 bases and V 0 bases, and 0 bases lay outside the gene matches. The CDR3 runs to 14 residues. Here the CDR3 reads CASSVASGTDTQYF. As DNA, the CDR3 is TGTGCCAGCAGCGTAGCTAGCGGGACAGATACGCAGTATTTT.

This clonotype was seen a few times. This chain uses TRBV20-1 with TRBJ2-6, with a tentative D call TRBD2 (5 bases). The CDR3 is 15 amino acids. Germline values: CDR1 DFQATT, CDR2 SNEGSKA (reference sequence). Trimming took 6 bases from V and 0 from J, leaving 12 bases between them. CDR3 sequence reads: CSASEAGSGANVLTF. The DNA for the CDR3 is TGCAGTGCCTCGGAGGCTGGCTCTGGGGCCAACGTCCTGACTTTC.

Many counts were recorded for this clonotype. The chain carries TRBV7-9 and TRBJ2-3; D call uncertain. CDR3 size: 14 residues. V lost 1 base and J 4 bases, leaving 9 bases between the germline ends. Per germline, CDR1 SEHNR and CDR2 FQNEAQ (reference sequence). The CDR3 bases are TGTGCCAGCAGCTTAGTTGGGGTGGCAGATACGCAGTATTTT. Translation: CASSLVGVADTQYF. The full variable domain, in which reference TRBV7-9 and TRBJ2-3 provide the parts outside the CDR3, is DTGVSQNPRHKITKRGQNVTFRCDPISEHNRLYWYRQTLGQGPEFLTYFQNEAQLEKSRLLSDRFSAERPKGSFSTLEIQRTEQGDSAMYLCASSLVGVADTQYFGPGTRLTVL.

A note on this clonotype: A read error may explain this, as a much larger clone is one base away. The chain uses TRBV6-4 and TRBJ2-3; 11 nucleotides match TRBD2. After removal of 2 bases from V and 8 bases from J, the junction contained 6 bases not matched to a gene. CDR1 MRHNA and CDR2 SNTAGT come from the germline V gene. This CDR3 comprises 15 residues. The CDR3 sequence: CASSDEELAGGTQYF. The CDR3, as DNA: TGTGCCAGCAGTGACGAGGAGCTAGCGGGGGGTACGCAGTATTTT.